This T cell receptor (beta chain) was sequenced for a study of blood T cell repertoires in COVID-19. This CDR3 comprises 16 residues. The V and J ends lost 0 bases and 8 bases, in that order; junction bases with no gene match: 7. Looked up from germline, CDR1 is LGHDT and CDR2 is YNNKEL (reference sequence). Measured with immunoSEQ multiplex PCR; TCRdb has only the in-frame clones, and not every one. The data show around 100,000 clones, with more than 75% seen just once and roughly 6.2% held by the top ten. The sample taken for sequencing was peripheral blood. The receptor's source is a human donor in a cohort sampled during active COVID-19. The rearrangement uses TRBV3-1 (or the pseudogene TRBV3-2) and TRBJ2-1; 10 bases agree with TRBD2. The DNA of the CDR3 is TGTGCCAGCAGCCAAGACCCCAGCGGGGGGGCCGATGAGCAGTTCTTC. This translates into CASSQDPSGGADEQFF.